This TCR beta chain is drawn from a study of shared clonotypes between healthy human individuals. Here immunoSEQ multiplex PCR was the method, and the copy in TCRdb shows in-frame clones only, minus some. The sample includes about 1.5 million clones, around 98% of them seen just once. Trimming left V 0 bases short and J 0 bases short, with 12 bases between. Germline V lookup: CDR1 LNHNV, CDR2 YYDKDF (reference sequence). The CDR3 contains 17 residues. CD4+ cells underwent separation, giving CD45RA+ naive and CD45RA-negative memory subsets. Sequenced: naive CD4+ T cells sorted from blood. Subset here: CD45RA+ positively selected. This TCR was recovered from a man aged 30-40 years in good health. The chain is built from TRBV15 and TRBJ1-5; perhaps TRBD1 as D (6 bases). CDR3 DNA sequence: TGTGCCACCAGCAGAGATACCGGACAGAATAGCAATCAGCCCCAGCATTTT. This sequence encodes CATSRDTGQNSNQPQHF.